This T cell receptor beta chain appears in the sequencing data of a study of T cell responses to AZD1222 COVID-19 vaccine listed by TCRdb under 2021. The study in broad terms: AZD1222 recipients given second doses at about 4 weeks or at about 12 weeks were pooled, since spike-specific TCR depth and breadth were not found to differ between the two schedules. A total of 230 or so trial participants underwent TCR sequencing, of whom 207 received two doses of AZD1222 and about 26 received two doses of the MenACWY control vaccine. Trial participants were enrolled into age subgroups of 18-55, 56-69 and 70-plus years, which contained about 150, 27 and 61 TCR-sequenced participants, respectively. What the work shows at the level of the full study, not this receptor alone: The vaccine-associated CD4 TCRs covered the entire spike protein, and the dominant responses fell in regions 160-218 and 743-854. The 56-69-year group was small, and its depth increase did not reach significance, likely because of low power. Nearly half of unique spike-specific TCRs reportedly recognized epitopes outside regions mutated in the B.1.351 and B.1.1.7 variants. After two AZD1222 doses, spike-specific TCR breadth and depth were significantly higher than at day 0 and than in MenACWY recipients. No day 14 peak-response samples were available, so repertoires were characterized only after the peak T cell response. Participants were mostly white British and included more females than males, and it was suggested by the authors that clonal diversity may have been underestimated. Conclusions about previously exposed vaccinees are limited because only 5 or 6 AZD1222 recipients were SARS-CoV-2 seropositive at baseline.

Worth noting for this clone: This receptor's antigen is unknown. Base qualities are missing; no much larger clone stands one base away.

The CDR3 regions of human TCRbeta chains were analyzed by immunosequencing. In the paper's pipeline: TCRs in the repertoires were matched against a reference library of SARS-CoV-2-specific TCRs that had been generated with the MIRA antigen-specificity platform. Breadth was defined as the fraction of unique TCRs that were SARS-CoV-2-associated, and depth was defined as the fraction of total T cells that were SARS-CoV-2-associated. Using the MIRA data, each spike-specific TCR was mapped to the spike region that the TCR reacts to and placed in a CD4 or CD8 class. Log10-transformed breadth and depth values were compared by one-way ANOVA with Sidak's multiple comparisons tests. TCRdb retrieved this table from immuneACCESS and kept in-frame rearrangements only. Not all clones are present; in checked studies, unresolved V genes account for under half, and no reason is known for the remainder. The DNA gave D and trimming, while V, J and clone size come from that table. A total of tens of thousands of clones appear in this sample, roughly 85% of them only once. The top ten clones comprise approximately 16% of the sample.

The time point label on this specimen signifies: baseline before first vaccination. Vaccinee samples were obtained from the UK trials COV001 and COV002, which included a single-blind randomized controlled phase 2/3 trial of AZD1222 (ChAdOx1 nCoV-19) in healthy adults. For TCRbeta chain sequencing, PBMC samples were collected from trial participants at day 0 and at day 28 after the second dose. This material consisted of peripheral blood, taken on day 0 of AZD1222 vaccination. This TCR was recovered from an adult in good health.

The encoded CDR3 is CASSMGPHTYEQYF. The nucleotides read TGTGCCAGCAGCATGGGACCGCACACCTACGAGCAGTACTTC. The rearranged chain carries TRBV5-4 and TRBJ2-7; the D segment may tentatively be TRBD1 or TRBD2, each giving 5 matched bases. CDR1 and CDR2 (SGHNT, YYREEE) derive from the germline V gene (reference sequence). Measured from the cysteine to the phenylalanine, the CDR3 is 14 residues long. The retained sequence is limited to the CDR3, 42 bases, with the frame set at the first base. Cut back by 4 bases and 2 bases, the V and J ends lie 13 bases apart.